The 6 T cell receptor beta chains in this list originate from one sample, sequenced in a study of shared clonotypes between healthy human individuals (dated by TCRdb to the early 2020s). The receptor library was made with the immunoSEQ multiplex PCR assay. The immuneACCESS repertoire file appears here via TCRdb, limited to in-frame rearrangements. These files lack a portion of the clones; in checked studies, under half of the deficit traces to unresolved V genes, and the cause of the others is not known. Within this sample are over 2,000,000 clones, with 80% to 95% of them counted one time only. The biggest ten clones account for about 1.7% of the sample. CD8 naive samples were CD45RO-negative cells positively selected for CCR7, giving a CD45RA+CCR7+ population that excluded TemRA cells. Sequencing was carried out using naive CD8+ T cells from PBMCs. The sample's cell subset or site, from its label and the paper: CD45RA+CCR7+. All receptors derive from a man younger than 35 in good health. Some clones in this sample may be carry-over from other donors' samples.

This clone showed up just once. The rearrangement links TRBV9 to TRBJ2-7; D may match TRBD1 or TRBD2 (5 bases each). The CDR3 consists of 17 residues. Trimming removed 4 bases from V and 6 bases from J, with 26 bases in between. CDR1 and CDR2 from the germline V gene are SGDLS and YYNGEE. In DNA form, the CDR3 reads TGTGCCAGCAGCCCCGAGGGACGGCCTACTCCCCTAGGCGAGCAGTACTTC. Residues: CASSPEGRPTPLGEQYF.

This rearrangement joins TRBV6-5 to TRBJ2-3, with 7 bases lining up with TRBD1. Germline CDR1 reads MNHEY; CDR2 reads SVGAGI. Trimming cost V 6 bases and J 0 bases; bases outside gene matches: 6. CDR3 length: 15 amino acids. This chain's CDR3 is CASSRHRGSTDTQYF. In nucleotides, the CDR3 is TGTGCCAGCAGCCGACACAGGGGAAGCACAGATACGCAGTATTTT.

This clone was counted a single time. Different DNA sequences within this sample yield the same CDR3. The chain recombines TRBV27 with TRBJ1-1; 8 bases line up with TRBD1. V shed 2 bases and J 1 base; nucleotides not matched to a gene: 3. The germline V gene encodes CDR1 MNHEY and CDR2 SMNVEV (reference sequence). The CDR3 covers 15 residues. CDR3: CASSLGQGANTEAFF. As DNA, the CDR3 is TGTGCCAGCAGTTTAGGCCAGGGGGCGAACACTGAAGCTTTCTTT.

This chain links TRBV28 with TRBJ2-1; 8 positions agree with TRBD2. The CDR3 loop spans 17 amino acids. Germline loops: CDR1 MDHEN, CDR2 SYDVKM. The ends lost 6 bases at V and 7 bases at J; junction bases unmatched: 17. CDR3 bases: TGTGCCAGCAGCCCCGGGGGTAGCGGGATGACTAGGAATGAGCAGTTCTTC. Translating it yields CASSPGGSGMTRNEQFF.

The V and J genes are TRBV10-1 and TRBJ2-2, with D perhaps TRBD1 (6 bases). Germline loops: CDR1 WNHNN, CDR2 SYGVQD (reference sequence). V was cut by 0 bases and J by 5 bases, with 13 bases left in between. The CDR3 sequence is 16 residues long. DNA for the CDR3: TGCGCCAGCAGTGAGTCAGGGGGAGTGGAGACCGGGGAGCTGTTTTTT. Its protein product is CASSESGGVETGELFF.

This clone showed up just once. V is TRBV5-4 and J is TRBJ1-1; D remains unclear. The germline V and J ends were trimmed by 2 bases and 1 base, with 9 bases remaining between them. The germline V gene encodes CDR1 SGHNT and CDR2 YYREEE (reference sequence). The CDR3 is 14 residues long. The CDR3 sequence is CASSFNARNTEAFF. CDR3 nucleotides: TGTGCCAGCAGCTTTAACGCCAGGAACACTGAAGCTTTCTTT.